Sequencing of this T cell receptor beta chain was carried out in a study of T cell responses to AZD1222 COVID-19 vaccine. The protocol was immunoSEQ multiplex PCR, while the TCRdb copy is restricted to in-frame clones and leaves out a portion. The sample lists around 140,000 clones; 70% to 90% were seen once. Trimming left V 0 bases short and J 1 base short, with 6 bases between. The CDR3 has 14 residues. In germline, CDR1 is LGHNA, CDR2 YNFKEQ. Concerning this clone itself: Its target is not known.

Study results and caveats: Most donors were white British and more were female, and clonal diversity was possibly underestimated.

The chain employs TRBV4-2 and TRBJ1-1, with D unclear. The sample consisted of peripheral blood, taken 28 days after the second dose of the MenACWY control vaccine. The TCR comes from an adult who received the MenACWY meningococcal vaccine as a control. CDR3 in amino acids: CASSQDSQNTEAFF. The CDR3 coding sequence is TGTGCCAGCAGCCAAGATAGCCAGAACACTGAAGCTTTCTTT.